This T cell receptor (beta chain) is from a study of control samples from healthy donors and cancer patients. The assay was immunoSEQ multiplex PCR, and TCRdb's table has in-frame clones only and misses some. The repertoire holds 150,000 or so clones, with about 86% as singletons. Germline CDR1 SNHLY, CDR2 FYNNEI. CDR3 length: 14 residues. The trim removed 8 bases at V and 7 bases at J, leaving 5 bases unmatched. Sample: blood. The chain is built from TRBV2 and TRBJ1-6; TRBD1 aligns across 10 bases. The receptor was derived from a man younger than 30 in good health. The CDR3 is CASGDRGGNSPLHF. The DNA of the CDR3 is TGTGCCAGCGGGGACAGGGGAGGGAATTCACCCCTCCACTTT.